This T cell receptor (beta chain) was recovered during a study of shared clonotypes between healthy human individuals. Every subset had its genomic DNA shared out evenly among several immunoSEQ plates. Sequencing was performed with immunoSEQ multiplex PCR; in TCRdb, only in-frame clones are kept and a portion is missing. The data hold roughly 2.2 million clones, with approximately 93% observed a single time. Trimming left V 0 bases short and J 6 bases short, with 14 bases between. CDR1 and CDR2 (germline): SGHVS, FQNEAQ. CDR3 size: 15 residues. The chain uses TRBV7-8 and TRBJ1-2, with D uncertain. This sequence was found in a man aged 18 to 29 in good health. Some clones in this sample may be carry-over from other donors' samples. Sequences were obtained from naive CD4+ T cells from PBMCs. Subset in this sample: CD45RA+ positively selected. In DNA form, the CDR3 reads TGTGCCAGCAGCTTAGCGTCTAGGGCCCTCGATGGCTACACCTTC. Its protein product is CASSLASRALDGYTF. The full variable domain, its missing parts supplied by reference TRBV7-8 and TRBJ1-2, is GAGVSQSPRYKVAKRGQDVALRCDPISGHVSLFWYQQALGQGPEFLTYFQNEAQLDKSGLPSDRFFAERPEGSVSTLKIQRTQQEDSAVYLCASSLASRALDGYTFGSGTRLTVV.